This T cell receptor (beta chain) comes out of a study of T cells in narcolepsy. Background on the study: Healthy controls were enrolled alongside patients with narcolepsy type 1 or type 2.

Clones were read by immunoSEQ multiplex PCR, and TCRdb kept only the in-frame ones, dropping some. The sample yields some 13,000 clones, approximately 91% seen once. Study-wide results and limits: Some memory CD4+ repertoires had no autoreactive clone sequences. Blood of same and different patients, but not healthy controls, reportedly held recurring autoreactive clonotypes. Comparing one patient's CSF and blood CD4+ clonotypes highlighted HCRT- and TRIB2-specific autoreactive clonotypes.

CDR1 SGHVS and CDR2 FNYEAQ come from the germline V gene. The CDR3 runs 14 residues. J gave up 5 bases and V 5 bases, and 7 bases lay outside the gene matches. About this clone itself: What it binds is unknown.

This receptor was identified in a human donor with narcolepsy. Sequenced material: CD45RA- memory CD4+ T cells from PBMCs. This chain uses TRBV7-6 with TRBJ2-7; 9 bases map to TRBD2. DNA of the CDR3: TGTGCCAGCAGCCGGGCGGGGGGGCGAGACGAGCAGTACTTC. This translates into CASSRAGGRDEQYF.